The TCR beta chain described here comes from a study of blood T cell repertoires in COVID-19. Across the study: From the United States, Italy and Spain came samples of acute and convalescent COVID-19. Sources were T cells, B-cell-depleted T cells, or PBMCs; the material itself was cDNA or gDNA.

Per the original data handling: How many nucleated cells were present was estimated from reference gene primer amplification. Clones were read by immunoSEQ multiplex PCR, and TCRdb kept only the in-frame ones, dropping some. The DNA was the basis for D and trimming; V, J and clone size are from that table. The sample carries fewer than 200,000 clones, just under 85% recorded once. V lost 3 bases and J 0 bases, leaving 9 bases between the germline ends. Germline CDR1 is LGHDT and CDR2 is YNNKEL (reference sequence). The CDR3 covers 14 residues. One Seattle source followed patients from active infection through their disease course.

The specimen sequenced was peripheral blood. This clonotype was obtained from a woman older than 75 with COVID-19, enrolled during active disease. This sequence joins TRBV3-1 (or the pseudogene TRBV3-2) and TRBJ2-7, with D unclear. CDR3 protein: CASSHTAGSYEQYF. The CDR3 bases are TGTGCCAGCAGCCATACGGCAGGCTCCTACGAGCAGTACTTC.